The clone carrying this TCR beta chain was recorded at least ten times. Its specificity is not known. These data are taken from a study of T cell repertoires in cytomegalovirus infection. Study-wide context: It was the public TCR beta signatures that indicated both CMV infection and matching HLA type.

In TCRdb, the reads were re-called with MiXCR into one record per CDR3 protein. This table has fewer than 350,000 distinct CDR3 sequences, roughly 9.5% appearing once. General study results and limits: HLA-C-restricted, CMV-specific TCR beta clonotypes were dominant ex vivo. Identification of carriers of CMV plus the relevant HLA was achieved through cumulative public TCR beta family frequency.

The V gene's germline CDR1 is DFQATT and CDR2 SNEGSKA (reference sequence). Trimming took 1 base from V and 5 from J; bases not matched to a gene: 19. This CDR3 region has 19 residues. The specimen was PBMCs. The chain is built from TRBV20-1 and TRBJ2-3; 9 bases are a match to TRBD2. The clonotype was recovered from a human donor in good health (CMV status not recorded). Some clones in this sample may be carry-over from other donors' samples. The CDR3 loop is CSARASGLASGTTVDTQYF. The CDR3 nucleotides read TGCAGTGCTAGAGCGTCCGGGTTGGCTAGCGGGACGACCGTAGATACGCAGTATTTT.